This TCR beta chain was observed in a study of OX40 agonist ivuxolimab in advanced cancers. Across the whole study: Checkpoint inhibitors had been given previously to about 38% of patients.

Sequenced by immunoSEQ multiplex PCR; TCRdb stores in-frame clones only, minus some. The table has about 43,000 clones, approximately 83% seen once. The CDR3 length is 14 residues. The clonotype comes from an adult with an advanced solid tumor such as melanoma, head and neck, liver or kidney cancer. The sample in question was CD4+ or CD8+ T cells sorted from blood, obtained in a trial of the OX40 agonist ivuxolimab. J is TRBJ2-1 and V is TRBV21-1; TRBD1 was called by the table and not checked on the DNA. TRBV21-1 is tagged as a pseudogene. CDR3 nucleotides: TGTGCCAGCAGCACGCAAAGGGGGAACAATGAGCAGTTCTTC. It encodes CASSTQRGNNEQFF.